This is a list of T cell receptor beta chains from one sample in a study of human T cells and chemical hapten exposure. TCRdb reprocessed the RACE reads with MiXCR, giving one entry per CDR3 protein. Found here are 300,000 to 450,000 distinct CDR3 sequences, approximately 4.4% of them singletons; the top ten hold under 2.5%. The sequences come from whole blood, collected in connection with sensitization to the hapten diphenylcyclopropenone (DPC). The source of these receptors is a woman between 45 and 60 years old with alopecia areata. Some clones in this sample may be carry-over from other donors' samples. CDR3s include the opening cysteine and the closing phenylalanine or tryptophan. A D gene is named only where the DNA matches it firmly. Expanded clones are given a class, and other clones once, few, many or no size at all.

CDR3 DNA,CDR3 protein,clone size,D gene,V gene,J gene
TGTGCCAGCAGCAAACCAGCTAACTATGGCTACACCTTC,CASSKPANYGYTF,many,NA,TRBV21-1,TRBJ1-2
TGCGCCAGCAGCCTGGAGGCCAATCAGCCCCAGCATTTT,CASSLEANQPQHF,many,NA,TRBV5-1,TRBJ1-5
TGCGCCAGCAGCCAAGATCGAGGGCTTACCTACGAGCAGTACTTC,CASSQDRGLTYEQYF,many,NA,TRBV4-3,TRBJ2-7
TGCGCCAGCAGTGAGTCGCTATGGCTAGCGGCTTGCACAGATACGCAGTATTTT,CASSESLWLAACTDTQYF,many,TRBD2,TRBV10-1,TRBJ2-3
TGTGCCAGCTCACCCGGGACAGTCTCTGGAAACACCATATATTTT,CASSPGTVSGNTIYF,many,TRBD1,TRBV18,TRBJ1-3
TGTGCCAGCAGCTTGGACACCCGTGAAGCTTTCTTT,CASSLDTREAFF,many,NA,TRBV7-9,TRBJ1-1
TGTGCCAGCAGTCCCCATAGCGGGAGGTACGAGCAGTACTTC,CASSPHSGRYEQYF,many,TRBD2,TRBV28,TRBJ2-7
TGTGCCTCTCTGGCAGGGGCAACAGATACGCAGTATTTT,CASLAGATDTQYF,many,NA,TRBV7-9,TRBJ2-3
TGTGCCAGCAGCTCGGCGTTAGTAGGCGACACTGAAGCTTTCTTT,CASSSALVGDTEAFF,many,NA,TRBV13,TRBJ1-1
TGTGCCAGCAGTTTAGAGGGCAGCTCCTACAATGAGCAGTTCTTC,CASSLEGSSYNEQFF,many,NA,TRBV5-1,TRBJ2-1
TGTGCCAGCAGTGAACTAACAGGGATTGAAGCTTTCTTT,CASSELTGIEAFF,NA,NA,TRBV6-1,TRBJ1-1
TGCAGTGCTAGAGGGGGGACTTTGGGCGTCACTGAAGCTTTCTTT,CSARGGTLGVTEAFF,many,NA,TRBV20-1,TRBJ1-1
TGCAGCGGCGCAGAGGGGGCGGAAAACATTCAGTACTTC,CSGAEGAENIQYF,many,TRBD1,TRBV29-1,TRBJ2-4
TGTGCCAGCAGTGACGGCAGGGTAACAGATACGCAGTATTTT,CASSDGRVTDTQYF,few,NA,TRBV25-1,TRBJ2-3
TGCAGCGCTGGGAGGCAAGATACGCAGTATTTT,CSAGRQDTQYF,few,NA,TRBV29-1,TRBJ2-3
TGCAGTGCTAGAGATGTGGACCGAGGAAGCTACGAGCAGTACTTC,CSARDVDRGSYEQYF,many,NA,TRBV20-1,TRBJ2-7
TGCGCCAGCCGGATAGGAACTGAAGCTTTCTTT,CASRIGTEAFF,NA,NA,TRBV4-1,TRBJ1-1
TGTGCCAGCAGTTCTTCACGACAGCCCTACAATGAGCAGTTCTTC,CASSSSRQPYNEQFF,few,NA,TRBV7-2,TRBJ2-1
TGTGCCAGCAGCATCCAAGGACAGGGGCTAGACGAGCAGTACTTC,CASSIQGQGLDEQYF,few,TRBD1,TRBV28,TRBJ2-7
TGTGCCATCAGTGGGGCTAGCGGGGTTTTAGACAATGAGCAGTTCTTC,CAISGASGVLDNEQFF,many,TRBD2,TRBV10-3,TRBJ2-1
TGTGCCAGCAGCGTAAGTCAGTACACTGAAGCTTTCTTT,CASSVSQYTEAFF,many,NA,TRBV9,TRBJ1-1
TGTGCCAGCAGCCCCGATACAGGGGGTTGGCAGTTCTTC,CASSPDTGGWQFF,NA,TRBD1,TRBV12-3/TRBV12-4,TRBJ2-1
TGCAGTGCCAGTACGGGTACGACTGAAGCTTTCTTT,CSASTGTTEAFF,many,NA,TRBV20-1,TRBJ1-1
TGTGCCAGCAGTCCCTCGGGGGCCTTCAATCAGCCCCAGCATTTT,CASSPSGAFNQPQHF,NA,NA,TRBV28,TRBJ1-5
TGTGCCAGCAGCTCCCCCCAGCGGGGTACGAACACCGGGGAGCTGTTTTTT,CASSSPQRGTNTGELFF,NA,TRBD2,TRBV9,TRBJ2-2
TGCAGTGCCCTTGAGACATTAGCCAAAAACATTCAGTACTTC,CSALETLAKNIQYF,few,NA,TRBV20-1,TRBJ2-4
TGTGCCAGCAGCCAAGCAGGGGTCCATGAGCAGTTCTTC,CASSQAGVHEQFF,NA,NA,TRBV7-2,TRBJ2-1